This T cell receptor (beta chain) was sequenced during a study of T cells in Graves' hyperthyroidism and ophthalmopathy (dated by TCRdb to about 2019). As for the study more broadly: Peripheral blood was collected at initial diagnosis, before any treatment. TCR V-J signatures able to tell the groups apart were searched for in a discovery cohort of 90 to 100 patients, of whom roughly 42 had Graves' ophthalmopathy and 55 to 60 had stable Graves' hyperthyroidism. Prospective prediction of ophthalmopathy was tested in an independent validation cohort consisting of roughly 19 hyperthyroidism patients and 15 or so patients who later progressed to ophthalmopathy. The roughly 90 discovery patients were divided at random into training and test sets in a 7:3 ratio. In addition, the study compared T-cell repertoires in thyroid tissue and in blood from roughly six Graves' hyperthyroidism patients. Following sampling, methimazole starting at 30 mg daily was given to hyperthyroidism patients, and high-dose intravenous methylprednisolone was given to ophthalmopathy patients. The paper describes TCR Vbeta CDR3 sequencing of 135 peripheral blood samples, made up of approximately 40 ophthalmopathy patients, around 78 hyperthyroidism patients and approximately 17 progressor patients. What the study reported, not specific to this receptor: Most expanded thyroid clonotypes (frequency above 0.001) were also detected in blood, suggesting blood repertoires may reflect thyroid immune responses. A model built on a 13 V-J signature distinguished ophthalmopathy from stable hyperthyroidism, reaching 87.88% sensitivity and under 84% specificity in cross-validation and 80%/75% in testing. No statistical method was used to set the sample size in advance, and investigators knew the group allocation. In validation, the model predicted progression to ophthalmopathy a median of approximately 6.3 months before onset, with 70% to 71% sensitivity and 72.22% specificity.

Amplification of TCR beta CDR3 regions was carried out from RNA transcripts. A first-round RT-PCR of the TCR CDR3 used the HTBI primer set with the Qiagen OneStep RT-PCR kit. Libraries were constructed in a second round of multiplex PCR, after which size selection and purification were performed. The libraries were sequenced on an Illumina HiSeq2000 using paired-end 100 bp reads. The authors' analysis ran thus. SOAPnuke was used to process the raw data, throwing out any read that contained adapters or uncalled bases, had a mean Phred below 15, or lacked an exact constant-primer or identifier match. COPE v1.2.5 was used to merge the high-quality paired reads, and each unique nucleotide sequence was defined as a clonotype. Clonotypes were aligned to IMGT TRBV, TRBD and TRBJ reference segments using MiTCR v1.1. Analysis was restricted to V-J combinations with a frequency above 0.0001, which covered 99% to 99.2% of repertoires. The TCS score was defined as the ratio of F50 (clonal expansion) to E x V (chaos), calculated using BLOSUM62-based TCRdist between CDR3 peptides within each V-J. Welch's t-statistics and random forest reduced 450 to 600 V-J features to 13, which were used in a naive Bayes classifier (R e1071). TCRdb reworked the public reads: Q25 trimming with fastp, MiXCR clone assembly, productive beta chains retained. One record per CDR3 amino acid sequence lists the most common genes and DNA. These V and J calls rely on TCRdb rather than the paper's analysis. The sample has about 400,000 distinct CDR3 sequences on record, roughly 25% of them singletons. Around 67% of the sample rests with the top ten.

As for this clonotype: Which antigen it targets is not known. Base qualities are missing; no much larger clone stands one base away.

Graves' hyperthyroidism was defined as stable when no progression to ophthalmopathy occurred over 18 months of follow-up. Hyperthyroidism patients were newly diagnosed, had a disease duration of under 2 months, and were aged 18 to 65 years. Any patient with an uncontrolled infection, another autoimmune disease, pregnancy or lactation was excluded. Diagnoses were based on clinical symptoms, serum thyroxine and TRAb, thyroid ultrasound and orbital computed tomography. PBMCs were separated from around 9.1 ml of fresh peripheral blood using Ficoll-Paque density gradient centrifugation. Total RNA was extracted using Trizol reagent, and RNA quality was assessed on an Agilent 2100 Bioanalyzer. Counted from cysteine to phenylalanine, this CDR3 has 15 amino acids. The read is trimmed to its CDR3 DNA, 45 bases read in frame from base 1. V and J are truncated by 4 bases and 4 bases respectively, leaving an intervening sequence of 14 bases. In the germline V gene (reference sequence), CDR1 corresponds to SEHNR and CDR2 to FQNEAQ.

The sequence joins TRBV7-9 to TRBJ1-3, with TRBD1 tentatively as D gene (6 bases match). Sample: blood. The receptor was derived from a man between 45 and 60 years old with Graves' hyperthyroidism. The DNA is as follows: TGTGCCAGCAGCTCCCCGGACAGTCGGGGAAACACCATATATTTT. Its product reads: CASSSPDSRGNTIYF.